The sequence of this TCR beta chain was determined in a study of blood T cells in healthy people across ages. Germline V CDR1 and CDR2: DFQATT, SNEGSKA (reference sequence). The CDR3 has 15 residues. A second about 7 to 12 cycle PCR used barcoded and J-beta primers. Every sample gave at least 2.5 million paired-end reads containing CDR3. TCRdb used MiXCR to reprocess the 5' RACE reads, holding one entry per CDR3 protein. The table lists some 1.5 million distinct CDR3 sequences, roughly 30% of them singletons. Study observations and caveats: A strong correlation was found between TCR beta diversity and the percentage of naive T cells. Per million T cells, the diversity of TCR beta decreased roughly linearly as age advanced.

As regards this clonotype: What it recognizes is unknown.

Isolated PBMCs totaled at least 7 million in each sample. The origin of this receptor is a woman aged 25-40 years in good health. The V and J genes are TRBV20-1 and TRBJ2-1; TRBD1 matches 12 bases. The J call may be in error: the DNA end matches TRBJ2-7 better. The source material was blood. The CDR3 is CSASFRDRGLYEQYF. CDR3 coding DNA: TGCAGTGCTAGCTTCCGGGACAGGGGGCTCTACGAGCAGTACTTC.